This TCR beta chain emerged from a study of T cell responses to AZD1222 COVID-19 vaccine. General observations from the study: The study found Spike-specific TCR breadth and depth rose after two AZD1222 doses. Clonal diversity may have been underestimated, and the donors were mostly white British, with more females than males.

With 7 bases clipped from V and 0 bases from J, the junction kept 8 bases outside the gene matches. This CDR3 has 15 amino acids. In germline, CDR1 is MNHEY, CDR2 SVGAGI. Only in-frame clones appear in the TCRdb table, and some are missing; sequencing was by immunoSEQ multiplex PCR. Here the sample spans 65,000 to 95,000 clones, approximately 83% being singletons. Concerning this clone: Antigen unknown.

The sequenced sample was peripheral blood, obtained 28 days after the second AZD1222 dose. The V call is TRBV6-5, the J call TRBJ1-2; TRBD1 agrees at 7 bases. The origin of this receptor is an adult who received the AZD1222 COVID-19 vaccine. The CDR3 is CASKPTGRTNYGYTF. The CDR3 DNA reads TGTGCCAGCAAACCGACAGGGCGGACTAACTATGGCTACACCTTC.